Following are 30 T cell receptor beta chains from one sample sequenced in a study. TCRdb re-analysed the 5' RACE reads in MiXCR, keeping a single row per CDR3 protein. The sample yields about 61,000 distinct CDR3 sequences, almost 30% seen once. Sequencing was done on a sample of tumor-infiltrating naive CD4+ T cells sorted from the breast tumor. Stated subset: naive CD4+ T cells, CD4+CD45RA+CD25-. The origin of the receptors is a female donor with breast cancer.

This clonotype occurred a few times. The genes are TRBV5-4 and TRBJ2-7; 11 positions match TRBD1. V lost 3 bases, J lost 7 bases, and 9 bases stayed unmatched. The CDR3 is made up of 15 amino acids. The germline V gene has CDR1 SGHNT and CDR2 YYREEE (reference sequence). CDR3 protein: CASSYPGTGGSEQYF. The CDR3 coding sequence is TGTGCCAGCAGCTATCCCGGGACAGGGGGATCAGAGCAGTACTTC.

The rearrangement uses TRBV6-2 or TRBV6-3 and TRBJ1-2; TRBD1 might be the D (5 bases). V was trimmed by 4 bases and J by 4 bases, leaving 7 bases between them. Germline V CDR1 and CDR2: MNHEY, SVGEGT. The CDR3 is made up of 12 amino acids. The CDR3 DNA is TGTGCCAGCAGTTTCGACAGCTATGGCTACACCTTC. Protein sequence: CASSFDSYGYTF.

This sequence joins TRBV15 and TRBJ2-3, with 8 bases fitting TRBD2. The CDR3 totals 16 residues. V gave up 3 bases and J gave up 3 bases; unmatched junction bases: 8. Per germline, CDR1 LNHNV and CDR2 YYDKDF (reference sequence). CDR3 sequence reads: CATSRGLVAETDTQYF. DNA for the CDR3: TGTGCCACCAGCAGGGGACTAGTGGCCGAAACAGATACGCAGTATTTT.

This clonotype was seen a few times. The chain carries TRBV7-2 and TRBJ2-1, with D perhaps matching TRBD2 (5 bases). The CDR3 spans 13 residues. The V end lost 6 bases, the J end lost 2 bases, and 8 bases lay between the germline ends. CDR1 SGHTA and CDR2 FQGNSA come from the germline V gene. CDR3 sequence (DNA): TGTGCCAGCAGTAGCGAGACCTACAATGAGCAGTTCTTC. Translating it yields CASSSETYNEQFF.

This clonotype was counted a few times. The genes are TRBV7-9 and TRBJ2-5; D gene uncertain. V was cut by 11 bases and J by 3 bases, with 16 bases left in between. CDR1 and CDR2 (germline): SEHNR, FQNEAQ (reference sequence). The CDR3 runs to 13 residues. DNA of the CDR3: TGTGCCGGATCCCGTGGGTCCGAAGAGACCCAGTACTTC. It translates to CAGSRGSEETQYF.

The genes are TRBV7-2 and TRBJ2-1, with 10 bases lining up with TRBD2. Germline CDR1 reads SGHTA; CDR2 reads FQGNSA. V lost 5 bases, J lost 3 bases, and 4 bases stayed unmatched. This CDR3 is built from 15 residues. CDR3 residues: CASSLSGRIYNEQFF. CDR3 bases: TGTGCCAGCAGCCTTAGCGGGAGGATCTACAATGAGCAGTTCTTC.

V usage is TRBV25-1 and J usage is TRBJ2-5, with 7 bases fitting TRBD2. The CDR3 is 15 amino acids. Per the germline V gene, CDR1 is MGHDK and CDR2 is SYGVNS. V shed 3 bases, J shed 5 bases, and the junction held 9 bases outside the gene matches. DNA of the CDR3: TGTGCCAGCAGTGATCCGTCAAAGGGAGGGGAGACCCAGTACTTC. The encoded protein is CASSDPSKGGETQYF.

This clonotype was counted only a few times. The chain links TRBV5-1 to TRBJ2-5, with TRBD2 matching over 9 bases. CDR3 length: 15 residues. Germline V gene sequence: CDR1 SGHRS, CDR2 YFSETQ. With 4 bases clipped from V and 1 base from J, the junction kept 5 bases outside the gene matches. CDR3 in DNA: TGCGCCAGCAGCGCCCTAGCGGGACCCCAAGAGACCCAGTACTTC. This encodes CASSALAGPQETQYF.

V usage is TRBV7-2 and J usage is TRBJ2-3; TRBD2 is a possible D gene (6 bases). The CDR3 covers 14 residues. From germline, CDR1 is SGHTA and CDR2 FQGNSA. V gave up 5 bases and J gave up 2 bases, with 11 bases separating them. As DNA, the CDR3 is TGTGCCAGCAGCCCCGGACTATCCACAGATACGCAGTATTTT. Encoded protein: CASSPGLSTDTQYF.

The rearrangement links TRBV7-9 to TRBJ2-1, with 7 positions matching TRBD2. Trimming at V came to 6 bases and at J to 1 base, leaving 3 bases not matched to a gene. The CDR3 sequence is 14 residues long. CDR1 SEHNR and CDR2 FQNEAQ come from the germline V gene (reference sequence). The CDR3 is CASRLSGSYNEQFF. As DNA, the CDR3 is TGTGCCAGCAGACTTAGCGGGTCCTACAATGAGCAGTTCTTC.

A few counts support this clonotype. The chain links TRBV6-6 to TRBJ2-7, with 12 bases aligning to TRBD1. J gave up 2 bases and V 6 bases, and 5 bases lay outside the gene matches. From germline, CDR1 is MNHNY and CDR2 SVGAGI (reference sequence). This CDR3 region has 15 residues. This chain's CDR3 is CASSLRDRGPYEQYF. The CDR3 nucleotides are TGTGCCAGCAGCCTCCGGGACAGGGGGCCCTACGAGCAGTACTTC.

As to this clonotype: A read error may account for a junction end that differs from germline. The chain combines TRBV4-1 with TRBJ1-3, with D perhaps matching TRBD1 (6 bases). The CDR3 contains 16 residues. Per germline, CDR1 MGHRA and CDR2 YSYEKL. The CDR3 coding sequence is TGTGCCAGCAGCCAAGAGGCAGGGGCCTCTGGAAACACCATATATTTT. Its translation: CASSQEAGASGNTIYF.

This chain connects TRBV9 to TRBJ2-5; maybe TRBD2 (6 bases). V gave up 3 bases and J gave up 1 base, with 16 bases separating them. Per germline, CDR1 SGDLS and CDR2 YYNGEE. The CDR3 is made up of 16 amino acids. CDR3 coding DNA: TGTGCCAGCAGCGGGCGGTTGGGGGGATCCCAAGAGACCCAGTACTTC. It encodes CASSGRLGGSQETQYF. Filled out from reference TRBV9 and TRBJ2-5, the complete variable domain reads DSGVTQTPKHLITATGQRVTLRCSPRSGDLSVYWYQQSLDQGLQFLIQYYNGEERAKGNILERFSAQQFPDLHSELNLSSLELGDSALYFCASSGRLGGSQETQYFGPGTRLLVL.

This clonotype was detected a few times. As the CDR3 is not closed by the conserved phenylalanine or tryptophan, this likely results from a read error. The CDR3 sequence is CASSYLAGGNNEQFL. As DNA, the CDR3 is TGTGCCAGCAGTTACTTAGCGGGAGGGAACAATGAGCAGTTCCTC. The chain uses TRBV6-2 or TRBV6-3 and TRBJ2-1, with 11 positions matching TRBD2. CDR3 size: 15 residues. Germline CDR1 reads MNHEY; CDR2 reads SVGEGT. V shed 1 base and J 5 bases; nucleotides not matched to a gene: 1.

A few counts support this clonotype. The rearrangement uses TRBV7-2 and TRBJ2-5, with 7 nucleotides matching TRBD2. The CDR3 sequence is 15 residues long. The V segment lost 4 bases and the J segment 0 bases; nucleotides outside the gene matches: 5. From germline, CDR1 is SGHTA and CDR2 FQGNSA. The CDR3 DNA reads TGTGCCAGCAGCTCCGCTAGCGGTAACCAAGAGACCCAGTACTTC. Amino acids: CASSSASGNQETQYF.

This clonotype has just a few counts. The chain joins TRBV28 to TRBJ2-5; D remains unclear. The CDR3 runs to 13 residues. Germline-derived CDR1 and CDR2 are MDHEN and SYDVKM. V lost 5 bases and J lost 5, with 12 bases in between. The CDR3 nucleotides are TGTGCCAGCAGTACACCTTCCAGGGAGACCCAGTACTTC. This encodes CASSTPSRETQYF.

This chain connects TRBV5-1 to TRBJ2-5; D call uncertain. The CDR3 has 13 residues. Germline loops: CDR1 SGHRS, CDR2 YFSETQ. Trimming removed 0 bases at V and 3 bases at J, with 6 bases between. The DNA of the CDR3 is TGCGCCAGCAGCTTGGGTCGGGAAGAGACCCAGTACTTC. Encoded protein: CASSLGREETQYF.

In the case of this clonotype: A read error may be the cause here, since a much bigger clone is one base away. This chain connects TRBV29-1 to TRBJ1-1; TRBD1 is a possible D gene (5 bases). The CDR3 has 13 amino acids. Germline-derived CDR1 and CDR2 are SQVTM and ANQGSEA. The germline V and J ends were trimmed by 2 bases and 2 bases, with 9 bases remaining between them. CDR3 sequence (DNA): TGCAGCGTTGAACGGGACGGAAACACTGAAGCTTTCTTT. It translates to CSVERDGNTEAFF.

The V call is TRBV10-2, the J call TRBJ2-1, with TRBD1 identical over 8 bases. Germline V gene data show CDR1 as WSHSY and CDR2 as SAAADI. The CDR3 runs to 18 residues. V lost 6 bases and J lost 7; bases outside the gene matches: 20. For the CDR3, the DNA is TGCGCCAGCAGCATAACGGCAGGTTTGCGCAGGGGGCCTAATGAGCAGTTCTTC. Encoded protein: CASSITAGLRRGPNEQFF.

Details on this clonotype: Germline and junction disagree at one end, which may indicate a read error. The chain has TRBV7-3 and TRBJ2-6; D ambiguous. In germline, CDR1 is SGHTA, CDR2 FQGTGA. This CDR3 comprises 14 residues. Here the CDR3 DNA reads TGTGCCGGCAGGATCACGTCTGGGGCCAACGTCCTGACTTTC. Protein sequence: CAGRITSGANVLTF. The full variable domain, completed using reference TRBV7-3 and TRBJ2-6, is GAGVSQTPSNKVTEKGKYVELRCDPISGHTALYWYRQSLGQGPEFLIYFQGTGAADDSGLPNDRFFAVRPEGSVSTLKIQRTERGDSAVYLCAGRITSGANVLTFGAGSRLTVL.

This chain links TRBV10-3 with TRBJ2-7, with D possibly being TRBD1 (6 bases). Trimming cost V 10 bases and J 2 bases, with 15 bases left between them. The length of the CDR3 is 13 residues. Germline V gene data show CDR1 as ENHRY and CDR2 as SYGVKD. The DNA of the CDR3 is TGTGCCAGTTCAGGGGATATAACCTACGAGCAGTACTTC. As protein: CASSGDITYEQYF.

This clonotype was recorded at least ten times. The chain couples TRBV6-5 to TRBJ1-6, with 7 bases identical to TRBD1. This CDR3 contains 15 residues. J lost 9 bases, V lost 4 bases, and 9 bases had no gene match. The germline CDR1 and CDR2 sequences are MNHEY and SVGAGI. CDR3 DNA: TGTGCCAGCAGTTCGGCAGGGGGATTACGTTCACCCCTCCACTTT. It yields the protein CASSSAGGLRSPLHF.

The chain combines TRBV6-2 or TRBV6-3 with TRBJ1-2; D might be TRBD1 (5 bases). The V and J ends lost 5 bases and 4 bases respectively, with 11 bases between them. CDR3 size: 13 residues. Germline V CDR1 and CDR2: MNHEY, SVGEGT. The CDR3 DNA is TGTGCCAGCAGTGGGGGTGGCGTCTATGGCTACACCTTC. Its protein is CASSGGGVYGYTF.

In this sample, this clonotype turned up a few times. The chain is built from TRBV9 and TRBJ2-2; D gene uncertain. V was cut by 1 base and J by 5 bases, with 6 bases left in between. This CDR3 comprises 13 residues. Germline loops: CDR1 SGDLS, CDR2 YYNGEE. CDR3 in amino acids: CASSVLGTGELFF. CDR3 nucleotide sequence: TGTGCCAGCAGCGTATTAGGGACCGGGGAGCTGTTTTTT.

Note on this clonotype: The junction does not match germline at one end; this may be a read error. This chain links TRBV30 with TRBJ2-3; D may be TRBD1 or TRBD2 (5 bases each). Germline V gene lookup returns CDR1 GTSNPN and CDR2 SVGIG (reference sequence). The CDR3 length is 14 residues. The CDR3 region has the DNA TGTGTCTGGAGAGGGCAGGGCCGCACAGATACGCAGTATTTT. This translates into CVWRGQGRTDTQYF.

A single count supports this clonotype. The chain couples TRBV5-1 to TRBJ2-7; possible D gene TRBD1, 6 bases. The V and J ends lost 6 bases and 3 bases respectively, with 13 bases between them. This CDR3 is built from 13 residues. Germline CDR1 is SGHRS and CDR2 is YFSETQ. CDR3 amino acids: CASISRGIYEQYF. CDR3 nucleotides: TGCGCCAGCATAAGCAGGGGCATCTACGAGCAGTACTTC.

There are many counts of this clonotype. The CDR3 DNA follows: TGTGCCACCAGCAGAGATGGACAGGGGGAGCAGTACTTC. It specifies CATSRDGQGEQYF. This chain connects TRBV15 to TRBJ2-7; 9 nucleotides agree with TRBD1. V shed 0 bases, J shed 7 bases, and the junction held 1 base outside the gene matches. There are 13 residues in the CDR3. Germline lookup yields CDR1 LNHNV and CDR2 YYDKDF (reference sequence).

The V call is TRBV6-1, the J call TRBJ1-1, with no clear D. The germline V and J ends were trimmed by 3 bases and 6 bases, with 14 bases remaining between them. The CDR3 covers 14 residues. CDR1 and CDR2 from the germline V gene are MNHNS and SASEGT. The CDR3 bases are TGTGCCAGCAGTGAGACTGTAGGCCGAGCTGAAGCTTTCTTT. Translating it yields CASSETVGRAEAFF.

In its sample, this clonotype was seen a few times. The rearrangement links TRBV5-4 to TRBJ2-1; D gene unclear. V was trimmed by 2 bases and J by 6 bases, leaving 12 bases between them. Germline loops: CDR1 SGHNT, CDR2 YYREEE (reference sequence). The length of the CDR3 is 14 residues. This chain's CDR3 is CASSFSSLGNEQFF. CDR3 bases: TGTGCCAGCAGCTTCTCCTCTTTAGGCAATGAGCAGTTCTTC.

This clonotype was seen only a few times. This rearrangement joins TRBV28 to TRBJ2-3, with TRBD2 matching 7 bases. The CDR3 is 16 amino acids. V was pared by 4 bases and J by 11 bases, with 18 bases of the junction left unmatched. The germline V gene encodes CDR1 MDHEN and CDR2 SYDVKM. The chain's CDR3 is CASSSPGAGVPRWQYF. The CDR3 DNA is TGTGCCAGCAGTTCCCCCGGGGCGGGAGTACCTCGCTGGCAGTATTTT.